This T cell receptor (beta chain) was recovered during a study of shared clonotypes between healthy human individuals. Study-wide context: Plates per donor: three CD4 naive, three CD4 memory, two CD8 naive, one CD8 memory.

At deep level, the assay was performed. TCRdb keeps only in-frame clones here, not all; method: immunoSEQ multiplex PCR. The sample holds over a million clones; 95% to 97% are singletons and the top ten take roughly 1.2%. General study points: It was expected that sequencing depth would affect clonotype sharing among donors.

As concerns this clone: Its antigen remains unidentified.

In germline, CDR1 is SGHAT, CDR2 FQNNGV. V was pared by 1 base and J by 6 bases, with 1 base of the junction left unmatched. The length of the CDR3 is 14 residues. CD4+ cells underwent separation, giving CD45RA+ naive and CD45RA-negative memory subsets. The rearrangement joins TRBV11-2 to TRBJ2-7; 12 positions agree with TRBD2. This receptor was obtained from a man aged 25 to 40 in good health. Sequencing was performed on naive CD4+ T cells sorted from blood. Described subset: CD45RA+ positively selected. The CDR3 loop is CASSLGLAGVEQYF. Written as DNA, the CDR3 is TGTGCCAGCAGCTTAGGACTAGCGGGAGTCGAGCAGTACTTC.